This T cell receptor (beta chain) was retrieved from a study of shared clonotypes between healthy human individuals. Turning to the study itself: Per donor, CD8 memory used one plate, CD8 naive used two, CD4 memory used three and CD4 naive used three. General study results and limits: Large depth notwithstanding, sorted-subset sequencing proved incomplete by rarefaction. A few donors shared about 5% of their naive CD4 clonotypes.

CDR1 is SNHLY and CDR2 is FYNNEI in the germline V gene. V dropped 8 bases and J dropped 7 bases, with 9 bases sitting between them. CDR3 length equals 12 residues. Naivety among CD8 cells was defined by CD45RO negativity and positive CCR7 selection, thereby excluding terminally differentiated effector memory CD45RA+ cells. This clone occurred once. Its antigen is undetermined. The same CDR3 also results from other DNA sequences found in this sample. As processed by the authors: In the immunoSEQ data, sequences were junction-only and lacked quality scores, so filtering differed. Method: immunoSEQ multiplex PCR; TCRdb's copy keeps in-frame clones and lacks some. The V and J calls and the clone size are those of that table, but D and trimming were determined from the DNA. The sample holds some 2.1 million clones, approximately 94% seen once.

The sequenced material came from naive CD8+ T cells sorted from blood. This receptor was identified in a young man in good health. The genes are TRBV2 and TRBJ1-6, with D hard to call. CDR3 DNA sequence: TGTGCCAGCCGGTCGGGGAATTCACCCCTCCACTTT. Translation: CASRSGNSPLHF.